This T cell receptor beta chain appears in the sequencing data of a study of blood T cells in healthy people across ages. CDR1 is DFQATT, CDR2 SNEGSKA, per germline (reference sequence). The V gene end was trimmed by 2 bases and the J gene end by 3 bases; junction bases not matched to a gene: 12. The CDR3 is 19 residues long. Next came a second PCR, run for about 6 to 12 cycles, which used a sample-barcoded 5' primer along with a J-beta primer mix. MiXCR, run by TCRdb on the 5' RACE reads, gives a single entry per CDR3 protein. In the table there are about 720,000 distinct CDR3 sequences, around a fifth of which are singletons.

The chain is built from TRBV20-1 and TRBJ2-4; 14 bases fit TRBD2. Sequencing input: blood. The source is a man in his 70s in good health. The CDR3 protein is CSARMGLAGVNEVKNIQYF. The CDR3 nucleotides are TGCAGTGCTAGAATGGGACTAGCGGGGGTAAATGAGGTCAAAAACATTCAGTACTTC.